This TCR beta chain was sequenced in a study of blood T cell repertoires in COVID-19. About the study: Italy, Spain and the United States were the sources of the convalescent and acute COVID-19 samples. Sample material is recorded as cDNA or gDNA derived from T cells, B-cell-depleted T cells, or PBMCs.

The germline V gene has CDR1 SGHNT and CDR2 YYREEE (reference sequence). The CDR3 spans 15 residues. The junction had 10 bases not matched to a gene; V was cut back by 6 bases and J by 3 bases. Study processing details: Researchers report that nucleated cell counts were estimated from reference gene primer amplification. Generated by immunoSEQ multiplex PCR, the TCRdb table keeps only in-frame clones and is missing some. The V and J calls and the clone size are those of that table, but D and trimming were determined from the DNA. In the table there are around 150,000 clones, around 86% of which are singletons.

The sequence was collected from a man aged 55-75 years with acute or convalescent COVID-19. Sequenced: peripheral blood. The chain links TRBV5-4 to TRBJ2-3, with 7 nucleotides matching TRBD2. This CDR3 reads CASTQGGAKTDTQYF. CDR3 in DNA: TGTGCCAGCACCCAGGGAGGGGCAAAAACAGATACGCAGTATTTT.